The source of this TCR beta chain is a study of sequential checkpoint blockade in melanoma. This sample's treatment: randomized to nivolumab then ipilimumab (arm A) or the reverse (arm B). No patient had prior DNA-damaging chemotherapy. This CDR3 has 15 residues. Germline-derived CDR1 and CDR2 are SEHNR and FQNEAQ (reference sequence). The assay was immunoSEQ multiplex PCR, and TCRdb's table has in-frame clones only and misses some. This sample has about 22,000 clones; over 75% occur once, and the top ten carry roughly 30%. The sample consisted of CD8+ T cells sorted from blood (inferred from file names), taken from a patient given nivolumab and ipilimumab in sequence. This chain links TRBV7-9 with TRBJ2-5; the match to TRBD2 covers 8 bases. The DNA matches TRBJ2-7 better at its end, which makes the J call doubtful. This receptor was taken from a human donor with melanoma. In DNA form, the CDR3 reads TGTGCCAGCAGCTGGGTGCGGGGGGTTACCTACGAGCAGTACTTC. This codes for CASSWVRGVTYEQYF.